This T cell receptor beta chain derives from a study of response to subunit inactivated influenza vaccine. Trimming left V 8 bases short and J 0 bases short, with 11 bases between. Germline values: CDR1 SNHLY, CDR2 FYNNEI. CDR3 length: 13 residues. This clonotype was observed a handful of times. A single record per CDR3 protein comes from TCRdb applying MiXCR to the RT-PCR reads. The sample contains roughly 710,000 distinct CDR3 sequences, 12% to 15% of which appear only once. The origin of this receptor is a man aged 50-59 years who received an inactivated influenza vaccine. The rearrangement joins TRBV2 to TRBJ2-7; D call uncertain. Sequencing was performed on PBMCs from blood, taken roughly 15 days before vaccination. CDR3 in DNA: TGTGCCAGCGACGAAAGTGTCTCCTACGAGCAGTACTTC. Translating it yields CASDESVSYEQYF.